This TCR beta chain was recorded in a study of blood T cell repertoires in COVID-19. At the level of the study: Sources were T cells, B-cell-depleted T cells, or PBMCs; the material itself was cDNA or gDNA.

The CDR3 consists of 11 residues. Germline lookup yields CDR1 MNHEY and CDR2 SVGAGI. V was trimmed by 8 bases and J by 8 bases, leaving 12 bases between them. How the authors handled the data: Amplification with reference gene primers provided the estimates of nucleated cell counts. Using immunoSEQ multiplex PCR, the repertoire was profiled, and TCRdb retains in-frame clones only, with some absent. V and J calls and clone size come straight from that table; D and trimming were deduced from the DNA. The top ten clones hold approximately 5.4% of a sample with 200,000 or so clones, 70% to 85% of them seen once.

Specimen: peripheral blood. This sequence joins TRBV6-5 and TRBJ1-2; possibly TRBD1 for D (5 bases). The TCR sequence derives from a woman in her thirties with acute or convalescent COVID-19. In DNA, the CDR3 is TGTGCCAGCTGGGGGGGAAACGGCTACACCTTC. Encoded protein: CASWGGNGYTF.